This TCR beta chain was observed in a study of shared clonotypes between healthy human individuals. Broader study findings: Clonotypes not shared had lower generation probabilities than those common to all four donors. Sorted-subset sequencing was shown by rarefaction to be incomplete despite large depth.

Terminally differentiated effector memory CD45RA+ cells were excluded by CCR7 positive selection of CD45RO-negative cells. On this clone: The antigen remains undetermined.

Deep-level assay runs were performed. Produced via immunoSEQ multiplex PCR; TCRdb's table is partial and in-frame only. Of millions of clones in the sample, under 95% were seen once. Looked up from germline, CDR1 is LGHNA and CDR2 is YSLEER. The CDR3 is 15 amino acids. V was cut by 1 base and J by 5 bases, with 11 bases left in between. The source material was naive CD8+ T cells from PBMCs. This TCR came from a man aged 18-30 years in good health. Some clones in this sample may be carry-over from other donors' samples. The chain has TRBV4-3 and TRBJ1-4; D is uncertain. The CDR3 DNA is TGCGCCAGCAGCCAAGTTAGAGGGCTCAATGAAAAACTGTTTTTT. Amino acid sequence: CASSQVRGLNEKLFF.